The next 25 T cell receptor beta chains were all read from a single sample in a study of blood T cells in healthy people across ages. It was with a sample-barcoded 5' primer and a J-beta primer mix that a second PCR of roughly 7 to 12 cycles was run. TCRdb analysed the 5' RACE reads with MiXCR anew, one entry per CDR3 protein. The repertoire has 800,000 to 900,000 distinct CDR3 sequences, about 62% of them found once; the top ten carry about a quarter. The specimen was blood. These receptors all come from a man aged 25 to 40 in good health.

This chain uses TRBV29-1 with TRBJ1-6; D is possibly TRBD1 (6 bases). The germline V and J ends were trimmed by 4 bases and 7 bases, with 11 bases remaining between them. Germline values: CDR1 SQVTM, CDR2 ANQGSEA. The CDR3 contains 13 residues. The CDR3 bases are TGCAGCGTTGTAGAGGGGACAAATTCACCCCTCCACTTT. Protein product: CSVVEGTNSPLHF.

V and J are TRBV12-3 or TRBV12-4 and TRBJ1-5, with D hard to call. The V gene lost 4 bases and the J gene lost 9 bases, with 7 bases spanning the gap. The CDR3 runs 11 residues. This CDR3 is CASSYIGPQHF. The CDR3 bases are TGTGCCAGCAGTTACATTGGGCCCCAGCATTTT.

This clonotype has only a few counts. The J gene is TRBJ2-2, the V gene TRBV12-3 or TRBV12-4; D is ambiguous. The CDR3 has 15 residues. The V end lost 1 base, the J end lost 2 bases, and 8 bases lay between the germline ends. CDR3 DNA sequence: TGTGCCAGCAGTTTAGGGTTGAGTAACACCGGGGAGCTGTTTTTT. Residues: CASSLGLSNTGELFF.

In this sample, this clonotype turned up a few times. The chain links TRBV20-1 to TRBJ2-1; a weak D match, TRBD2 (5 bases). CDR1 DFQATT and CDR2 SNEGSKA come from the germline V gene (reference sequence). V gave up 3 bases and J gave up 10 bases, with 10 bases separating them. This CDR3 is 11 amino acids long. This chain's CDR3 is CSASGSVEQFF. The CDR3 DNA follows: TGCAGTGCTAGCGGTAGCGTGGAGCAGTTCTTC.

CDR3 bases: TGTGCCAGCAGCCGAATTTCTAGCGGGGTCTACGAGCAGTACTTC. It codes for CASSRISSGVYEQYF. The rearrangement uses TRBV5-6 and TRBJ2-7; 9 bases map to TRBD2. V shed 4 bases, J shed 3 bases, and the junction held 8 bases outside the gene matches. Looked up from germline, CDR1 is SGHDT and CDR2 is YYEEEE. The CDR3 runs 15 residues. Drawing the rest from reference TRBV5-6 and TRBJ2-7, the complete variable domain is DAGVTQSPTHLIKTRGQQVTLRCSPKSGHDTVSWYQQALGQGPQFIFQYYEEEERQRGNFPDRFSGHQFPNYSSELNVNALLLGDSALYLCASSRISSGVYEQYFGPGTRLTVT.

This clonotype was recorded a few times. V and J are TRBV7-2 and TRBJ2-7; D remains unclear. The germline V and J ends were trimmed by 4 bases and 4 bases, with 17 bases remaining between them. Germline CDR1 is SGHTA and CDR2 is FQGNSA. The CDR3 is 15 residues long. CDR3 protein: CASSWTPLQTYEQYF. For the CDR3, the DNA is TGTGCCAGCAGCTGGACGCCATTACAAACATACGAGCAGTACTTC. The full variable domain, in which reference TRBV7-2 and TRBJ2-7 provide the parts outside the CDR3, is GAGVSQSPSNKVTEKGKDVELRCDPISGHTALYWYRQSLGQGLEFLIYFQGNSAPDKSGLPSDRFSAERTGGSVSTLTIQRTQQEDSAVYLCASSWTPLQTYEQYFGPGTRLTVT.

CDR3 DNA: TGTGCCAGCAGCCAAGTCGGGGGGCAGCTGAACACTGAAGCTTTCTTT. Amino acid sequence: CASSQVGGQLNTEAFF. The genes are TRBV14 and TRBJ1-1, with D perhaps TRBD1 (6 bases). Germline CDR1 is SGHDN and CDR2 is FVKESK. The V end lost 1 base, the J end lost 0 bases, and 12 bases lay between the germline ends. CDR3 length: 16 amino acids.

CDR3 in amino acids: CASRLTGIQETQYF. The CDR3 bases are TGTGCCAGCAGATTGACAGGGATCCAAGAGACCCAGTACTTC. The chain is built from TRBV7-2 and TRBJ2-5, with 7 bases aligning to TRBD1. Germline loops: CDR1 SGHTA, CDR2 FQGNSA. Trimming at V came to 6 bases and at J to 1 base, leaving 5 bases not matched to a gene. This CDR3 is built from 14 residues.

This chain connects TRBV7-6 to TRBJ2-7, with D maybe TRBD2 (5 bases). CDR3 length: 14 amino acids. Trimming removed 0 bases at V and 5 bases at J, with 11 bases between. Germline V gene sequence: CDR1 SGHVS, CDR2 FNYEAQ. CDR3 region: CASSLARASNEQYF. CDR3 coding DNA: TGTGCCAGCAGCTTAGCGAGGGCTAGCAACGAGCAGTACTTC.

The J gene is TRBJ2-3, the V gene TRBV12-3 or TRBV12-4; TRBD2 aligns across 7 bases. The length of the CDR3 is 15 residues. Trimming cost V 5 bases and J 5 bases; bases outside gene matches: 10. The CDR3 nucleotides read TGTGCCAGCAGTCGGACTAGTTCCAATCAAGATACGCAGTATTTT. Its translation is CASSRTSSNQDTQYF.

This rearrangement joins TRBV25-1 to TRBJ2-5; unclear D gene. The J call is uncertain, as TRBJ2-7 better fits the DNA end. Germline lookup yields CDR1 MGHDK and CDR2 SYGVNS. This CDR3 region has 19 residues. DNA for the CDR3: TGTGCCAGCAGTGACCCCCATCATCAACAGAGTCTTAACTCCTACGAGCAGTACTTC. This encodes CASSDPHHQQSLNSYEQYF.

The gene calls are TRBV28 and TRBJ2-3; 9 positions match TRBD2. There are 17 residues in the CDR3. Germline assignment: CDR1 MDHEN and CDR2 SYDVKM. V gave up 6 bases and J gave up 3 bases; unmatched junction bases: 13. The CDR3 reads CASSRGYSGGDTDTQYF. As DNA, the CDR3 is TGTGCCAGCAGCCGGGGGTATAGCGGGGGTGATACAGATACGCAGTATTTT.

V is TRBV9 and J is TRBJ2-2; D possibly matches TRBD1 or TRBD2 (5 bases each). The CDR3 has 16 amino acids. Between the trimmed V and J ends, which lost 0 bases and 8 bases, there was a span of 17 bases. The germline V gene has CDR1 SGDLS and CDR2 YYNGEE. The CDR3 DNA sequence: TGTGCCAGCAGCGTAGATGGGGACCCCTCGTTAGGGGAGCTGTTTTTT. The encoded protein is CASSVDGDPSLGELFF.

The chain joins TRBV12-3 or TRBV12-4 to TRBJ1-6; 7 nucleotides align to TRBD1. This CDR3 spans 14 amino acids. V shed 4 bases, J shed 11 bases, and the junction held 8 bases outside the gene matches. The CDR3 region is CASSWDRPGAPLHF. The CDR3, as DNA: TGTGCCAGCAGTTGGGACAGACCCGGGGCACCCCTCCACTTT.

This clonotype was seen once. This rearrangement joins TRBV28 to TRBJ1-5, with D possibly being TRBD1 (5 bases). Looked up from germline, CDR1 is MDHEN and CDR2 is SYDVKM. The CDR3 runs 15 residues. Trimming cost V 6 bases and J 0 bases, with 12 bases left between them. This chain's CDR3 is CASRGEGYSNQPQHF. The CDR3 nucleotides are TGTGCCAGCAGGGGCGAGGGGTATAGCAATCAGCCCCAGCATTTT.

The chain carries TRBV4-3 and TRBJ2-7; TRBD1 matches 7 bases. The junction had 6 bases not matched to a gene; V was cut back by 4 bases and J by 0 bases. The germline V gene has CDR1 LGHNA and CDR2 YSLEER. CDR3 length: 15 amino acids. CDR3 loop: CASSPLRDSSYEQYF. The CDR3, as DNA: TGCGCCAGCAGCCCTCTTAGGGACAGCTCCTACGAGCAGTACTTC.

This chain joins TRBV27 and TRBJ1-1; D unresolved. Germline assignment: CDR1 MNHEY and CDR2 SMNVEV (reference sequence). Between the trimmed V and J ends, which lost 2 bases and 4 bases, there was a span of 8 bases. The CDR3 totals 13 residues. The CDR3 sequence is CASSLGVGTEAFF. The CDR3 nucleotides are TGTGCCAGCAGTTTAGGGGTGGGCACTGAAGCTTTCTTT.

The V and J genes are TRBV4-3 and TRBJ2-1, with D hard to call. Germline V gene data show CDR1 as LGHNA and CDR2 as YSLEER. This CDR3 has 14 residues. Trimming took 3 bases from V and 7 from J, leaving 13 bases between them. CDR3 amino acids: CASSQSDGRNEQFF. The CDR3 DNA sequence: TGCGCCAGCAGCCAGTCAGACGGGCGAAATGAGCAGTTCTTC.

The gene calls are TRBV5-1 and TRBJ1-2, with D possibly matching TRBD1 (6 bases). The germline V and J ends were trimmed by 0 bases and 5 bases, with 20 bases remaining between them. Per germline, CDR1 SGHRS and CDR2 YFSETQ. CDR3 length: 17 residues. Here the CDR3 reads CASSLAPGHESRYGYTF. CDR3 DNA sequence: TGCGCCAGCAGCTTGGCCCCGGGACATGAAAGCCGTTATGGCTACACCTTC.

The chain carries TRBV15 and TRBJ2-5; D is unresolved. TRBJ2-1 matches the DNA end more closely, so the J call is doubtful. Germline V lookup: CDR1 LNHNV, CDR2 YYDKDF (reference sequence). There are 17 residues in the CDR3. CDR3 DNA: TGTGCCACCAGCAGAGATTTAGGGCAGGTGTACCAAGAGACCCAGTTCTTC. Translated, it gives CATSRDLGQVYQETQFF.

This clonotype came up once. The J gene is TRBJ2-7, the V gene TRBV7-8, with D hard to call. This CDR3 is 14 amino acids long. In germline, CDR1 is SGHVS, CDR2 FQNEAQ. Trimming pared 6 bases from V and 3 bases from J, leaving 15 bases between. The CDR3 loop is CASRVVGASYEQYF. The CDR3 DNA reads as TGTGCCAGCAGGGTGGTGGGTGCAAGCTACGAGCAGTACTTC.

This clonotype was seen only a few times. This chain joins TRBV7-2 and TRBJ2-4; weak D call: TRBD1 (7 bases). Judging by the DNA end, TRBJ2-5 fits better; the J call may be wrong. Germline values: CDR1 SGHTA, CDR2 FQGNSA. This CDR3 spans 13 amino acids. This CDR3 is CASSAGQKETQYF. DNA of the CDR3: TGTGCCAGCAGCGCGGGACAGAAAGAGACCCAGTACTTC.

This chain joins TRBV6-2 or TRBV6-3 and TRBJ2-5, with TRBD2 identical over 8 bases. V lost 0 bases to trimming and J lost 5 bases; unmatched junction nucleotides: 11. CDR3 size: 17 residues. Germline values: CDR1 MNHEY, CDR2 SVGEGT. CDR3 amino acids: CASSYSPSGTRSETQYF. For the CDR3, the DNA is TGTGCCAGCAGTTACTCGCCGTCCGGGACTAGGAGCGAGACCCAGTACTTC.

In its sample, this clonotype was seen a few times. The gene calls are TRBV28 and TRBJ2-5, with D possibly TRBD2 on 7 matching bases. This CDR3 spans 14 amino acids. CDR1 and CDR2 (germline): MDHEN, SYDVKM. V was clipped by 6 bases and J by 3 bases, with 14 bases between them. As DNA, the CDR3 is TGTGCCAGCAGAACCGGGGGGCTTGAAGAGACCCAGTACTTC. It yields the protein CASRTGGLEETQYF.

V and J are TRBV24-1 and TRBJ2-1; the match to TRBD2 covers 12 bases. CDR1 and CDR2 from the germline V gene are KGHDR and SFDVKD. Trimming at V came to 3 bases and at J to 7 bases, leaving 9 bases not matched to a gene. The CDR3 length is 17 residues. In DNA form, the CDR3 reads TGTGCCACCAGTGATCCCACTAGCGGGGGGCCAGGGAATGAGCAGTTCTTC. It codes for CATSDPTSGGPGNEQFF.